This TCR beta chain was recovered during a study of blood T cell repertoires in COVID-19. Study-level information: Acute and convalescent COVID-19 specimens originated in the United States, Italy and Spain. Sources were T cells, B-cell-depleted T cells, or PBMCs; the material itself was cDNA or gDNA.

Original methodology: Researchers report that nucleated cell counts were estimated from reference gene primer amplification. Sequencing was performed with immunoSEQ multiplex PCR; in TCRdb, only in-frame clones are kept and a portion is missing. V, J and clone size are taken as reported in that table, and D and trimming were inferred from the DNA itself. The table has approximately 170,000 clones, 80% to 90% seen once. The CDR3 has 15 residues. Germline CDR1 MGHRA, CDR2 YSYEKL. The trim removed 5 bases at V and 9 bases at J, leaving 13 bases unmatched. This receptor was identified in a woman in her sixties or seventies who had recovered from COVID-19. The J gene is TRBJ2-1, the V gene TRBV4-1; 7 bases agree with TRBD2. Sequenced: peripheral blood. The CDR3 DNA sequence: TGCGCCAGCAGCGAGCACATCGGGACTATATTTGAGCAGTTCTTC. Amino acid sequence: CASSEHIGTIFEQFF.